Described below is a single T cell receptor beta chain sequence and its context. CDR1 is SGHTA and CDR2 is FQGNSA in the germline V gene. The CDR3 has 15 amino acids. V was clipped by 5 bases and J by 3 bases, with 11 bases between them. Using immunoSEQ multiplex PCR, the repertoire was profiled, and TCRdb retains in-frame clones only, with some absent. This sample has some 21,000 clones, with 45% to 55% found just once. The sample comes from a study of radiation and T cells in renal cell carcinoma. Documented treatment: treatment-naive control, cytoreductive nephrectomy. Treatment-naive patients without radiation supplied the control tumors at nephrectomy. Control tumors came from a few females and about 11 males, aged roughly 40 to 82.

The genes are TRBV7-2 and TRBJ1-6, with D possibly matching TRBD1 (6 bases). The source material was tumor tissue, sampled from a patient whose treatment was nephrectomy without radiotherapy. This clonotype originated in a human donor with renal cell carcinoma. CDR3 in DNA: TGTGCCAGCAGCCCACAGGGATTCTATAATTCACCCCTCCACTTT. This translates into CASSPQGFYNSPLHF.